This TCR beta chain came from a study of shared clonotypes between healthy human individuals. Study-wide results and caveats: Expectations were that clonotype sharing among donors would be affected by sequencing depth. In general, naive subsets displayed greater estimated richness than memory subsets did.

About this clone itself: The antigen is undetermined.

Every contributor of samples was a Caucasian grown-up residing in Nashville, Tennessee. V was clipped by 6 bases and J by 9 bases, with 17 bases between them. In germline, CDR1 is MNHNS, CDR2 SASEGT. CDR3 length: 13 residues. TCRdb's table, derived via immunoSEQ multiplex PCR, lists solely in-frame clones and lacks some. The repertoire holds 2 million to 2.5 million clones, with about nine tenths as singletons. The V call is TRBV6-1, the J call TRBJ1-2; no firm D call. The source material was naive CD4+ T cells from PBMCs. Subset noted: CD45RA+ positively selected. The sequence came from a young man in good health. Some clones in this sample may be carry-over from other donors' samples. The CDR3: CASSQNPTQRYTF. CDR3 coding DNA: TGTGCCAGCAGCCAAAACCCAACCCAGCGCTACACCTTC.